This is a list of T cell receptor beta chains from one sample in a study of type 1 regulatory T cells. No antigen has been assigned to these receptors. TCRdb ran MiXCR on the reads and lists one entry per CDR3 protein. The repertoire has about 60,000 distinct CDR3 sequences, around 49% of them found once; the top ten carry more than 2%. Sequencing input: cultured non-Tr1 T cells, either the whole culture or a sorted T cell fraction (not recorded which). The source is a human donor in good health. Each CDR3 is given with its conserved first and last residue. D genes are given only for firm matches. Part of the rows lack a size; the others show once, few, many or a class for expanded clones.

j_call: TRBJ1-1
d_call: NA
clone_size: NA
v_call: TRBV5-6
cdr3_nt: TGTGCCAGCAGCTCCAGACAGGCCTTCCTGCGAACTGAAGCTTTCTTT
cdr3_aa: CASSSRQAFLRTEAFF

j_call: TRBJ1-5
d_call: TRBD1
clone_size: NA
v_call: TRBV6-1
cdr3_nt: TGTGCCAGCAGTCAGGACAGGGCATGGGGACAGCCCCAGCATTTT
cdr3_aa: CASSQDRAWGQPQHF

j_call: TRBJ1-1
d_call: NA
clone_size: NA
v_call: TRBV5-4
cdr3_nt: TGTGCCAGCAGCTTGGCAAGGTCGGTCCTGAACACTGAAGCTTTCTTT
cdr3_aa: CASSLARSVLNTEAFF

j_call: TRBJ2-3
d_call: NA
clone_size: NA
v_call: TRBV12-3/TRBV12-4
cdr3_nt: TGTGCCAGCAGCTTCGTTGACCGACTCAGGGGTGCCACAGATACGCAGTATTTT
cdr3_aa: CASSFVDRLRGATDTQYF

j_call: TRBJ1-1
d_call: NA
clone_size: NA
v_call: TRBV5-1
cdr3_nt: TGCGCCAGCAGCTTGGGGGAGGGGACTGAAGCTTTCTTT
cdr3_aa: CASSLGEGTEAFF

j_call: TRBJ2-7
d_call: TRBD2
clone_size: NA
v_call: TRBV2
cdr3_nt: TGTGCCAGCAGTTGGAGCGGGGGCCCCTACGAGCAGTACTTC
cdr3_aa: CASSWSGGPYEQYF

j_call: TRBJ1-6
d_call: NA
clone_size: NA
v_call: TRBV20-1
cdr3_nt: TGCAGTGCTAGAGTTTTAGGACCCAGTGATTCACCCCTCCACTTT
cdr3_aa: CSARVLGPSDSPLHF

j_call: TRBJ2-7
d_call: NA
clone_size: NA
v_call: TRBV5-1
cdr3_nt: TGCGCCAGCAAGCTTACCGGCACCTACGAGCAGTACTTC
cdr3_aa: CASKLTGTYEQYF

j_call: TRBJ1-2
d_call: TRBD1
clone_size: few
v_call: TRBV5-1
cdr3_nt: TGCGCCAGCAGCTTGGGGGACAGGGGGCGCGGTAGCTATGGCTACACCTTC
cdr3_aa: CASSLGDRGRGSYGYTF

j_call: TRBJ1-5
d_call: NA
clone_size: few
v_call: TRBV20-1
cdr3_nt: TGCAGTGCTATCACAGGGTCCAGCAATCAGCCCCAGCATTTT
cdr3_aa: CSAITGSSNQPQHF

j_call: TRBJ2-5
d_call: TRBD2
clone_size: few
v_call: TRBV20-1
cdr3_nt: TGCAGTGCTAGAGACTACCAGCGGGGGGAAGAGACCCAGTACTTC
cdr3_aa: CSARDYQRGEETQYF

j_call: TRBJ1-4
d_call: NA
clone_size: NA
v_call: TRBV24-1
cdr3_nt: TGTGCCACCAGTGAGGGGGGGAACAGCAAGAATGAAAAACTGTTTTTT
cdr3_aa: CATSEGGNSKNEKLFF

j_call: TRBJ2-1
d_call: TRBD2
clone_size: NA
v_call: TRBV20-1
cdr3_nt: TGCAGTGCTAGAGTCGCTAGCGGGGGGGCCGGTTACAATGAGCAGTTCTTC
cdr3_aa: CSARVASGGAGYNEQFF

j_call: TRBJ2-7
d_call: NA
clone_size: NA
v_call: TRBV20-1
cdr3_nt: TGCAGTGCCTACCGGGACACCTACGAGCAGTACTTC
cdr3_aa: CSAYRDTYEQYF

j_call: TRBJ1-2
d_call: NA
clone_size: few
v_call: TRBV5-1
cdr3_nt: TGCGCCAGCAGCTTGTCCCCCACGAACTATGGCTACACCTTC
cdr3_aa: CASSLSPTNYGYTF

j_call: TRBJ2-3
d_call: NA
clone_size: NA
v_call: TRBV6-1
cdr3_nt: TGTGCCAGCAGTGAAGACCCCCCGTGGGGATCCACAGATACGCAGTATTTT
cdr3_aa: CASSEDPPWGSTDTQYF

j_call: TRBJ1-5
d_call: TRBD1
clone_size: NA
v_call: TRBV20-1
cdr3_nt: TGCAGTGCTACCTCCCGGACAGGGCCTAATCAGCCCCAGCATTTT
cdr3_aa: CSATSRTGPNQPQHF

j_call: TRBJ2-1
d_call: NA
clone_size: NA
v_call: TRBV19
cdr3_nt: TGTGCCAGTAGTTTGGCATACTACAATGAGCAGTTCTTC
cdr3_aa: CASSLAYYNEQFF

j_call: TRBJ1-4
d_call: NA
clone_size: NA
v_call: TRBV3-1
cdr3_nt: TGTGCCAGCAGCCAAGGAGACGGTAGAGAAAAACTGTTTTTT
cdr3_aa: CASSQGDGREKLFF

j_call: TRBJ2-3
d_call: NA
clone_size: few
v_call: TRBV11-2
cdr3_nt: TGTGCCAGCAGCTTATATCCTAGCGTGATCACAGATACGCAGTATTTT
cdr3_aa: CASSLYPSVITDTQYF

j_call: TRBJ1-6
d_call: NA
clone_size: NA
v_call: TRBV19
cdr3_nt: TGTGCCAGTAGGGGGGCAGGGTGGCCGCGATCACCCCTCCACTTT
cdr3_aa: CASRGAGWPRSPLHF

j_call: TRBJ2-7
d_call: TRBD2
clone_size: few
v_call: TRBV20-1
cdr3_nt: TGCAGTGCCGAAGCCGGGACTAGCGGGGGGGGTGAGCAGTACTTC
cdr3_aa: CSAEAGTSGGGEQYF

j_call: TRBJ2-1
d_call: TRBD1
clone_size: few
v_call: TRBV11-2
cdr3_nt: TGTGCCAGCAGCTTAGGCAGGGGGACAGGCGGGATGGATGAGCAGTTCTTC
cdr3_aa: CASSLGRGTGGMDEQFF

j_call: TRBJ1-3
d_call: TRBD1
clone_size: NA
v_call: TRBV6-1
cdr3_nt: TGTGCCAGCAGTGAACCCAGGGGGACTGGAAACACCATATATTTT
cdr3_aa: CASSEPRGTGNTIYF

j_call: TRBJ1-2
d_call: NA
clone_size: NA
v_call: TRBV5-1
cdr3_nt: TGCGCCAGCAGCCCCGCCTGGGGGGGCGACTATGGCTACACCTTC
cdr3_aa: CASSPAWGGDYGYTF

j_call: TRBJ1-5
d_call: NA
clone_size: few
v_call: TRBV28
cdr3_nt: TGTGCCAGCAGTTCGCCGGGGAAGGGCCAGCCCCAGCATTTT
cdr3_aa: CASSSPGKGQPQHF

j_call: TRBJ2-1
d_call: TRBD2
clone_size: NA
v_call: TRBV12-3/TRBV12-4
cdr3_nt: TGTGCCAGCAGAAGGACTAGCGGGGGGGATCCTGAGCAGTTCTTC
cdr3_aa: CASRRTSGGDPEQFF

j_call: TRBJ1-2
d_call: NA
clone_size: NA
v_call: TRBV4-3
cdr3_nt: TGCGCCAGCAGCCAAGGGACCCATTCGCCCTATGGCTACACCTTC
cdr3_aa: CASSQGTHSPYGYTF

j_call: TRBJ1-1
d_call: NA
clone_size: NA
v_call: TRBV2
cdr3_nt: TGTGCCAGCAGTAGAAGGACGGACTTGAACACTGAAGCTTTCTTT
cdr3_aa: CASSRRTDLNTEAFF

j_call: TRBJ2-1
d_call: TRBD2
clone_size: NA
v_call: TRBV20-1
cdr3_nt: TGCAGTGCTACCGTAGCGGGGGGGTACAATGAGCAGTTCTTC
cdr3_aa: CSATVAGGYNEQFF

j_call: TRBJ1-1
d_call: NA
clone_size: NA
v_call: TRBV2
cdr3_nt: TGTGCCAGCATTGGTGGGGGGACTGAAGCTTTCTTT
cdr3_aa: CASIGGGTEAFF

j_call: TRBJ1-5
d_call: NA
clone_size: NA
v_call: TRBV19
cdr3_nt: TGTGCCAGTAGTTTAGGGGTGTATGGCAATCAGCCCCAGCATTTT
cdr3_aa: CASSLGVYGNQPQHF

j_call: TRBJ1-4
d_call: NA
clone_size: NA
v_call: TRBV6-1
cdr3_nt: TGTGCCAGCAGAGCGTCTCGCAGGGGTGAGGAAAAACTGTTTTTT
cdr3_aa: CASRASRRGEEKLFF

j_call: TRBJ2-3
d_call: NA
clone_size: NA
v_call: TRBV7-3
cdr3_nt: TGTGCCAGCAGCTTAATGTGGGGTGTAGATACGCAGTATTTT
cdr3_aa: CASSLMWGVDTQYF

j_call: TRBJ1-1
d_call: TRBD1
clone_size: NA
v_call: TRBV5-1
cdr3_nt: TGCGCCAGCAGCTTGGGGACAGGTGGCACTGAAGCTTTCTTT
cdr3_aa: CASSLGTGGTEAFF

j_call: TRBJ1-2
d_call: TRBD1
clone_size: few
v_call: TRBV11-1
cdr3_nt: TGTGCCAGCAGCGTCACAGGGGGCGGCTATGGCTACACCTTC
cdr3_aa: CASSVTGGGYGYTF

j_call: TRBJ2-7
d_call: NA
clone_size: NA
v_call: TRBV5-6
cdr3_nt: TGTGCCAGCACCCCAACAATCCGGCAGTCTGGCGAGCAGTACTTC
cdr3_aa: CASTPTIRQSGEQYF

j_call: TRBJ1-5
d_call: NA
clone_size: NA
v_call: TRBV27
cdr3_nt: TGTGCCAGCAAAGAGTGGGGGTCCCATAGCAATCAGCCCCAGCATTTT
cdr3_aa: CASKEWGSHSNQPQHF

j_call: TRBJ1-6
d_call: NA
clone_size: NA
v_call: TRBV28
cdr3_nt: TGTGCCAGCAGTTCGCCGGGTTCGAGGGATTCACCCCTCCACTTT
cdr3_aa: CASSSPGSRDSPLHF

j_call: TRBJ2-3
d_call: NA
clone_size: NA
v_call: TRBV7-8
cdr3_nt: TGTGCCAGCAGGGGTCTAGCAGGGGGGCCAGATACGCAGTATTTT
cdr3_aa: CASRGLAGGPDTQYF

j_call: TRBJ1-2
d_call: NA
clone_size: NA
v_call: TRBV19
cdr3_nt: TGTGCCAGTAGACGGGACATGCTCTACACCTTC
cdr3_aa: CASRRDMLYTF

j_call: TRBJ2-7
d_call: NA
clone_size: many
v_call: TRBV5-1
cdr3_nt: TGCGCCAGCAGCTTGCAACAGGGTCAGATCTACGAGCAGTACTTC
cdr3_aa: CASSLQQGQIYEQYF

j_call: TRBJ2-7
d_call: NA
clone_size: NA
v_call: TRBV12-3/TRBV12-4
cdr3_nt: TGTGCCAGCAGTACTTTAGACAGATCCTACGAGCAGTACTTC
cdr3_aa: CASSTLDRSYEQYF

j_call: TRBJ1-5
d_call: TRBD1
clone_size: NA
v_call: TRBV7-2
cdr3_nt: TGTGCCAGCAGCTCCTCGACAGGGGGGCCCCAGCATTTT
cdr3_aa: CASSSSTGGPQHF

j_call: TRBJ2-3
d_call: TRBD2
clone_size: few
v_call: TRBV12-3/TRBV12-4
cdr3_nt: TGTGCCAGCAGTTCAAGCGGGGCTCGCGGTACGCAGTATTTT
cdr3_aa: CASSSSGARGTQYF